This TCR beta chain was obtained from a study of identical twins (dated by TCRdb to the mid-2010s). For the wider study: TCR alpha and beta repertoires from monozygotic twins, unrelated adults of various ages and cord blood were deep-sequenced to test whether fetal clonotypes persist. Replicate twin experiments were performed at different times using different library preparation protocols to rule out contamination.

Concerning this clonotype itself: Its cognate antigen has yet to be identified. Base qualities were left out, and no much larger clone turns up one base away.

Every donor in the study was a healthy Caucasian. Three pairs of female monozygotic twins, all aged about 18 to 29 years, made up the twin cohort. Peripheral blood mononuclear cells were used as the source from which RNA for TCR libraries was isolated. What the work shows at the level of the full study, not this receptor alone: Fewer insertions were carried by abundant cord blood beta clonotypes; a weaker similar trend was observed in young adult naive repertoires, while no such trend was observed in memory repertoires. Because the same donors could not be followed over many years, conclusions were based on cross-sectional statistical analysis. Compared with coincidental sharing between unrelated individuals, out-of-frame TCR alpha sequences shared between twins had an excess of sequences with low generation probability. A weaker excess of twin sharing was found in beta out-of-frame sequences because the signal-to-noise ratio was lowered by fewer shared sequences. Invariant T cells such as MAIT and iNKT could partly confound zero-insertion analyses, although diverse VJ usage argued against such confounding for most clonotypes. Out-of-frame TCR alpha sharing in monozygotic twins was systematically underestimated by recombination models, whereas sharing between unrelated individuals was in agreement with the recombination models.

The germline V gene encodes CDR1 SGHTA and CDR2 FQGNSA. The CDR3 numbers 14 residues from cysteine through phenylalanine. The read is trimmed to its CDR3 DNA, 42 bases read in frame from base 1. V lost 1 base and J lost 10 bases, and the count of bases not matched to a germline gene is 4. The method behind the library was 5' RACE. The listed sequencing device is Illumina HiSeq 2000. A universal primer binding site was added through template switching, and the final cDNA carried a unique molecular identifier so that TCR cDNA molecules could be counted accurately. Specific primers in the conserved constant-segment region were used to synthesize first-strand cDNA for TCR alpha and beta chains. To control for contamination, every cDNA library was double barcoded, receiving both a SMART-Mk sample barcode and Illumina barcodes. TruSeq adapter sequences and Illumina sample barcodes were added in two successive PCR steps. TCR alpha and beta cDNA libraries were sequenced on the Illumina HiSeq platform with custom primers. In the original analysis: MiGEC was used to process raw reads and extract unique molecular identifiers, and MiXCR was used to find CDR3 positions. For each individual, recombination models were inferred using an EM algorithm with the repgenHMM and IGoR tools. Shared clonotypes were analyzed with the tcR package in R, and sharing was normalized by the product of cloneset sizes. To study raw recombination without the effects of thymic and clonal selection, out-of-frame nonproductive sequences were analyzed. The public reads were quality trimmed at Q25 with fastp and then assembled into clones with MiXCR by TCRdb, keeping productive beta chains. Duplicate CDR3 protein sequences are folded into a single record with the most common DNA and genes. The V and J calls follow TCRdb's processing rather than the paper's. Recorded for this sample are 550,000 to 700,000 distinct CDR3 sequences; 9.6% of them occurred a single time. The top ten hold approximately 3.2% of the sample.

Separately, the same data were catalogued under a study of yellow fever vaccine responses in identical twins. The second study, in turn, reports: The T cell response to vaccination in identical twins was reported by the authors to appear partly convergent and partly personalized. In the study, vaccine-responding T cell clones were precisely tracked in identical twins.

This receptor was identified in a woman between 18 and 29 years old in good health. The V gene is TRBV7-2 and the J gene is TRBJ2-1, and 10 junctional nucleotides match TRBD1. The specimen sequenced was PBMCs. The nucleotides read TGTGCCAGCAGCTTAGGACAGGGGGCGTCGGAGCAGTTCTTC. Translated, it reads CASSLGQGASEQFF.